Sequencing of this TCR beta chain was carried out in a study of human T cells and chemical hapten exposure. About the research overall: Small pooled library volume differences mainly caused per-sample TCR yield variation.

Study observations and caveats: With DPC sensitization, TCRs exceeding 1 in 1000 frequency showed no change.

The authors' total RNA extraction used unfractionated whole blood. For this clonotype: Its matching antigen is unknown.

The germline V gene encodes CDR1 SQVTM and CDR2 ANQGSEA. CDR3 length: 13 amino acids. Trimming took off 4 bases at V and 4 bases at J, with 10 bases between the two ends. The library tagged each cDNA molecule with unique molecular identifiers. In the original analysis: More than 95,000 TCRs per sample was the median, with a range of about 20,000 to 690,600. From the reads, TCRdb called clonotypes with MiXCR, one entry per CDR3 protein. TCRdb's processing, not the authors' own work, is the source of the V and J calls. Among 95,000 to 150,000 distinct CDR3 sequences, 6.5% to 10% were seen once, and the ten largest hold roughly 1.3%.

V usage is TRBV29-1 and J usage is TRBJ2-2, with D uncertain. The sequencing input was whole blood. The sequence was obtained from a human donor in good health. Some clones in this sample may be carry-over from other donors' samples. This CDR3 reads CSVVPSGTGELFF. DNA of the CDR3: TGCAGCGTTGTTCCTTCGGGCACCGGGGAGCTGTTTTTT.